This T cell receptor beta chain derives from a study of T cell clonotyping in hematopoietic cell transplantation. Study in general: Recipients' pretransplant samples followed cytoreduction. Overall study findings and caveats: Cells were unsorted, so CD4 and CD8 contributions were not separated.

The data were produced by immunoSEQ multiplex PCR, yet TCRdb's version contains in-frame clones alone and is incomplete. The sample shows about 36,000 clones, roughly 96% of them seen only once. V lost 5 bases and J lost 1, with 9 bases in between. CDR1 and CDR2 (germline): GTSNPN, SVGIG (reference sequence). CDR3 length: 13 residues. This clone has only one observation. What it binds is unknown. The time point here: recipient sample about 28 days before transplant, after cytoreduction. This chain connects TRBV30 to TRBJ2-1, with a weak D call TRBD2 (5 bases). The clonotype was recovered from a man aged 35 to 55 with chronic myeloid leukemia. Some clones in this sample may be carry-over from other donors' samples. The sequences come from peripheral blood mononuclear cells, collected before stem cell transplant. CDR3 nucleotides: TGTGCCTGGGGCAGGACTTCCTACAATGAGCAGTTCTTC. This translates into CAWGRTSYNEQFF.